The 10 T cell receptor beta chains presented below share a single source sample, sequenced in a study of T cell repertoires in cytomegalovirus infection. The antigens of these receptors remain unknown. A single record per CDR3 protein comes from TCRdb applying MiXCR to the reads. In the table there are approximately 300,000 distinct CDR3 sequences, roughly 25% of which are singletons. This specimen consisted of cultured PBMCs, obtained from culture after CMV antigen stimulation. These TCRs come from a human donor in good health (CMV status not recorded). Some clones in this sample may be carry-over from other donors' samples.

This clonotype was picked up a small number of times. This CDR3 reads CAISTSVDSNQPQHF. Here the CDR3 DNA reads TGTGCCATCAGTACCTCAGTAGATAGCAATCAGCCCCAGCATTTT. The chain is built from TRBV10-3 and TRBJ1-5; D not certain. The CDR3 loop spans 15 amino acids. V gave up 5 bases and J gave up 0 bases, with 11 bases separating them. CDR1 ENHRY and CDR2 SYGVKD come from the germline V gene.

This clonotype has just a few counts. This chain connects TRBV4-3 to TRBJ2-1, with TRBD2 matching over 11 bases. Trimming cost V 0 bases and J 11 bases; bases outside gene matches: 3. CDR1 and CDR2 from the germline V gene are LGHNA and YSLEER. CDR3 length: 14 residues. CDR3 loop: CASSQDRTSGQQFF. The CDR3 DNA is TGCGCCAGCAGCCAAGATCGGACTAGCGGGCAGCAGTTCTTC.

This clonotype was seen at least ten times. The chain carries TRBV19 and TRBJ1-5; tentatively, D is TRBD1 (6 bases). Trimming cost V 8 bases and J 3 bases, with 20 bases left between them. The CDR3 is 16 amino acids. The germline V gene encodes CDR1 LNHDA and CDR2 SQIVND (reference sequence). CDR3 amino acids: CASAQQGIRNNQPQHF. DNA of the CDR3: TGTGCCAGTGCCCAACAGGGAATCCGGAACAATCAGCCCCAGCATTTT.

The chain carries TRBV6-2 or TRBV6-3 and TRBJ2-1, with D possibly matching TRBD2 (6 bases). Germline V gene lookup returns CDR1 MNHEY and CDR2 SVGEGT. The length of the CDR3 is 12 residues. Trimming stripped 10 bases from V and 5 bases from J, with 12 bases between. Written as DNA, the CDR3 is TGTGCCACCTCACGCGGGAACAATGAGCAGTTCTTC. Its protein is CATSRGNNEQFF.

V gene TRBV7-6 combines with J gene TRBJ2-1; D is undetermined. Germline V CDR1 and CDR2: SGHVS, FNYEAQ. The CDR3 covers 15 residues. V was trimmed by 5 bases and J by 0 bases, leaving 11 bases between them. CDR3 in DNA: TGTGCCAGCAGCCCCTGGCCCAGCTCCTACAATGAGCAGTTCTTC. It specifies CASSPWPSSYNEQFF.

This clonotype was observed a handful of times. The rearrangement links TRBV6-1 to TRBJ2-5; D not certain. Trimming took 10 bases from V and 8 from J, leaving 17 bases between them. Per the germline V gene, CDR1 is MNHNS and CDR2 is SASEGT. The CDR3 is 12 amino acids. Here the CDR3 DNA reads TGTGCCACCGGGTCCGCACTCGTTACCCAGTACTTC. The encoded protein is CATGSALVTQYF.

The rearrangement joins TRBV7-3 to TRBJ2-2; a weak D match, TRBD1 (7 bases). V lost 4 bases and J 7 bases, leaving 19 bases between the germline ends. Germline V lookup: CDR1 SGHTA, CDR2 FQGTGA. This CDR3 has 16 residues. The chain's CDR3 is CASSSYSAGGGGELFF. DNA for the CDR3: TGTGCCAGCAGCTCTTATAGTGCAGGGGGAGGCGGGGAGCTGTTTTTT.

This clonotype appeared a few times. This chain joins TRBV28 and TRBJ2-7; D is uncertain. CDR3 length: 13 amino acids. Trimming pared 4 bases from V and 1 base from J, leaving 8 bases between. Germline V gene sequence: CDR1 MDHEN, CDR2 SYDVKM. The CDR3 nucleotides are TGTGCCAGCAGTTGGACGGAATCCTACGAGCAGTACTTC. The encoded protein is CASSWTESYEQYF.

The chain carries TRBV6-2 or TRBV6-3 and TRBJ2-1, with 8 positions matching TRBD1. Germline trimming cut 4 bases from V and 1 base from J; bases unmatched to any gene: 6. Germline V gene sequence: CDR1 MNHEY, CDR2 SVGEGT. The CDR3 length is 16 residues. CDR3 protein: CASSSSGGISYNEQFF. The CDR3 bases are TGTGCCAGCAGTTCTTCAGGGGGCATTTCCTACAATGAGCAGTTCTTC.

This clonotype was recorded many times. This sequence joins TRBV7-3 and TRBJ2-5; the D gene is possibly TRBD2 (5 bases). This CDR3 region has 15 residues. Germline V lookup: CDR1 SGHTA, CDR2 FQGTGA. Trimming took off 2 bases at V and 4 bases at J, with 14 bases between the two ends. CDR3: CASSLVFQRGETQYF. The CDR3 nucleotides read TGTGCCAGCAGCTTAGTTTTCCAACGGGGAGAGACCCAGTACTTC.